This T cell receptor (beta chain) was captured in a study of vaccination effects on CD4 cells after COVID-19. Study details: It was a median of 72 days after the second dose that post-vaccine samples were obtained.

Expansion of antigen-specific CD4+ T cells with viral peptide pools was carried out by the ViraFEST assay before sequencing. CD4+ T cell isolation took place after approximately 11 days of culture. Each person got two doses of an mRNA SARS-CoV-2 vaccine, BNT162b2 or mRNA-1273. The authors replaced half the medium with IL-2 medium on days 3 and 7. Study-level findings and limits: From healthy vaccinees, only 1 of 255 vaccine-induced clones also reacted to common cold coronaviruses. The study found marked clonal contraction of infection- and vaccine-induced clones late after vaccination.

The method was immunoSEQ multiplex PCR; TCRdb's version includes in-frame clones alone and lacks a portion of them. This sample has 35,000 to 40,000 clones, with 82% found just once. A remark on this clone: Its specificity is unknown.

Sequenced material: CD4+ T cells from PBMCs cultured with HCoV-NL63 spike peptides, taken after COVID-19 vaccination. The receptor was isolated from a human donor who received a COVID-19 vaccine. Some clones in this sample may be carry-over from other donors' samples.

CDR3 bases: TGTGCCAGTAGTCAGACAGGGGTGAATAGTGGCTACACCTTC. It codes for CASSQTGVNSGYTF. The genes are TRBV19 and TRBJ1-2, with 8 bases aligning to TRBD1. The germline CDR1 and CDR2 sequences are LNHDA and SQIVND (reference sequence). V lost 5 bases, J lost 7 bases, and 9 bases stayed unmatched. This CDR3 region has 14 residues. Full variable domain (missing parts from reference TRBV19 and TRBJ1-2): DGGITQSPKYLFRKEGQNVTLSCEQNLNHDAMYWYRQDPGQGLRLIYYSQIVNDFQKGDIAEGYSVSREKKESFPLTVTSAQKNPTAFYLCASSQTGVNSGYTFGSGTRLTVV.